This T cell receptor beta chain was identified in a study of CD8+ T cells in alopecia areata. Study-level results: TCR sharing was clearer in mice than between patients, perhaps partly owing to patient HLA diversity. Treatment with tofacitinib significantly lowered scalp clonality and reduced expanded CD8+ clones among the top 100.

Points on this clone: Antigen specificity is unknown.

Treatment here: oral pan-JAK inhibitor, 5-10 mg twice daily. Collected material from alopecia areata patients comprised lesional scalp punch biopsies and peripheral blood. Sequencing relied on a cDNA template that was reverse transcribed from extracted RNA. Only in-frame clones appear in the TCRdb table, and some are missing; sequencing was by immunoSEQ multiplex PCR. The repertoire holds about 290,000 clones, with roughly 64% as singletons. CDR3 size: 15 residues. Deletions cut 5 bases from V and 1 base from J, with 17 bases between. CDR1 SQVTM and CDR2 ANQGSEA come from the germline V gene. The sequence was collected from a human donor with alopecia areata. Here the sequenced sample was CD4+ T cells sorted from blood, taken at week 24, from a patient treated with tofacitinib. The rearrangement joins TRBV29-1 to TRBJ1-1; a possible D gene is TRBD1 (6 bases). The CDR3 spells CSVRTKLTGNTEAFF. CDR3 DNA sequence: TGCAGCGTTCGAACAAAATTGACAGGGAACACTGAAGCTTTCTTT.